This entry is about one T cell receptor (beta chain). Libraries were prepared by immunoSEQ multiplex PCR; TCRdb keeps only in-frame clonotypes and omits some of them. There are more than 40,000 clones in the sample; about 78% occur only once, and 2% lies in the top ten. The source of the sample is a study of OX40 agonist ivuxolimab in advanced cancers. The specimen was CD4+ or CD8+ T cells sorted from blood, collected in a trial of the OX40 agonist ivuxolimab. The TCR comes from an adult with an advanced solid tumor such as melanoma, head and neck, liver or kidney cancer.

The CDR3 sequence: CASSVEASGATGPNTGELFF. The DNA of the CDR3 is TGTGCCAGCAGCGTAGAGGCTAGCGGTGCAACGGGTCCGAACACCGGGGAGCTGTTTTTT. This chain uses TRBV9 with TRBJ2-2; 7 bases line up with TRBD2. V shed 0 bases, J shed 0 bases, and the junction held 14 bases outside the gene matches. The CDR3 contains 20 residues. The V gene's germline CDR1 is SGDLS and CDR2 YYNGEE.